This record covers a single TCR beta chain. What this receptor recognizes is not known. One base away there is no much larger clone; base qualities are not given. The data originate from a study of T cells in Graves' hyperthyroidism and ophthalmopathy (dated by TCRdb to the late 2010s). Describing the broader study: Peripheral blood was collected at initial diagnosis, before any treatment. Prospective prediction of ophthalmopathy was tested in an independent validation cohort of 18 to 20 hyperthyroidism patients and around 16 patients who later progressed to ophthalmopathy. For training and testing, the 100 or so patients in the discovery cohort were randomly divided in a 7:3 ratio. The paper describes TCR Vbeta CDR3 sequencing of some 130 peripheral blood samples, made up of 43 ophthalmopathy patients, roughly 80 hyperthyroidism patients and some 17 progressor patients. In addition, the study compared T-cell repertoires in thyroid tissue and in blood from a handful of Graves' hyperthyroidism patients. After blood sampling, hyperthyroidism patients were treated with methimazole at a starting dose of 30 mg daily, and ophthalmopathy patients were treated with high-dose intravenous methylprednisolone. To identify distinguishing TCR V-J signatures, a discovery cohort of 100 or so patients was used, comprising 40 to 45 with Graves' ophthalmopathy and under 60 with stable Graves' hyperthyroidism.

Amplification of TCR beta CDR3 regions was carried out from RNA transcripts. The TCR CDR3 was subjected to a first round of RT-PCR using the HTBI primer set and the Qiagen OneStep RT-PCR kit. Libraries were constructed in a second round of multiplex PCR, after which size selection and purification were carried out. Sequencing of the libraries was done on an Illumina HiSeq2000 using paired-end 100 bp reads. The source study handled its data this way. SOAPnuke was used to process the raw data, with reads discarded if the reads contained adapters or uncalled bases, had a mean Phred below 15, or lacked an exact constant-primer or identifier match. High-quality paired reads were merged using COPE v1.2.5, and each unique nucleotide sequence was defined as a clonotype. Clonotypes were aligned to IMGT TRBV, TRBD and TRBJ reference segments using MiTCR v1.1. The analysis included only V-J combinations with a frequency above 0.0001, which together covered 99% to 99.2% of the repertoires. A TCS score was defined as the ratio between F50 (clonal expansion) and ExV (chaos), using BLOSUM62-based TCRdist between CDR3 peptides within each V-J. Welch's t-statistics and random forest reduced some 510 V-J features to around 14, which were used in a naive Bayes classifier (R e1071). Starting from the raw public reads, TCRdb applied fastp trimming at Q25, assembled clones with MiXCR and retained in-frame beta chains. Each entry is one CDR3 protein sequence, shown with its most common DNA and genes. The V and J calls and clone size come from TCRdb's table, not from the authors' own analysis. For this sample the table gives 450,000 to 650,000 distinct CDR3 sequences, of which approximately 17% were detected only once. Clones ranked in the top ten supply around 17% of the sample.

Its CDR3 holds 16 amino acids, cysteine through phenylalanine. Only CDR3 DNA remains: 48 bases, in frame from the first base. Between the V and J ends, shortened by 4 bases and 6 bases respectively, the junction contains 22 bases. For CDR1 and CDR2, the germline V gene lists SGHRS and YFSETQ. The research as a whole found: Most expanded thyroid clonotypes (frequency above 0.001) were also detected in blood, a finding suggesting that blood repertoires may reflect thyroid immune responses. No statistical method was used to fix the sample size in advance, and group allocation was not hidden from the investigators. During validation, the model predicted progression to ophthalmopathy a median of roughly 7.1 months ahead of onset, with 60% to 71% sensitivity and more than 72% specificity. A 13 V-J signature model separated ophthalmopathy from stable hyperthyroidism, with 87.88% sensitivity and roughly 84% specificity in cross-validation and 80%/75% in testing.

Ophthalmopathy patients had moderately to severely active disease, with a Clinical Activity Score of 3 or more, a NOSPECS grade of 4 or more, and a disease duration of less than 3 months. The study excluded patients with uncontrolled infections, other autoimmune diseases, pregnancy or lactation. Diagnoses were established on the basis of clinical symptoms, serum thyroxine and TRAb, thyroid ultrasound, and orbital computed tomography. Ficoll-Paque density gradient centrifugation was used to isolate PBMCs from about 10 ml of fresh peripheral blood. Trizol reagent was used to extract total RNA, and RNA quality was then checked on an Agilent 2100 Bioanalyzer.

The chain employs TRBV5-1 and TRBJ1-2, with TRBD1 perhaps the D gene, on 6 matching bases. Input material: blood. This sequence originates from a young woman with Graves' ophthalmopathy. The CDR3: CASSPGGTELYHGYTF. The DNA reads TGCGCCAGCAGCCCGGGGGGCACAGAGCTCTACCATGGCTACACCTTC.